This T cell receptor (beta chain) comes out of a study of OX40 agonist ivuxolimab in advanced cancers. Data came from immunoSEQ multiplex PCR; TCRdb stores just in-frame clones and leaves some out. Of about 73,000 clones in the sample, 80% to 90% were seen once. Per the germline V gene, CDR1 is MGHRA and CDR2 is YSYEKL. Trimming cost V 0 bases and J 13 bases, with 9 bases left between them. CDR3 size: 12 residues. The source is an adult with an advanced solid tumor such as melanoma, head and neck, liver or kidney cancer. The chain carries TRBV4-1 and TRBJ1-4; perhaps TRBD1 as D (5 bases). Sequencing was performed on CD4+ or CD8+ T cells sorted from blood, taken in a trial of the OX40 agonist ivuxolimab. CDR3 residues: CASSQDLGGLFF. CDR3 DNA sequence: TGCGCCAGCAGCCAAGATTTGGGGGGACTGTTTTTT.